Below are 4 T cell receptor beta chains sequenced from a single sample in a study of blood T cell repertoires in COVID-19. Generated by immunoSEQ multiplex PCR, the TCRdb table keeps only in-frame clones and is missing some. The sample holds around 250,000 clones, 89% seen once. Sequenced input: peripheral blood. The receptors originated from a woman in her thirties or forties who had recovered from COVID-19.

The CDR3 DNA reads TGTGCCTCCTTAGCGGGGGGGCCAACAGATACGCAGTATTTT. It specifies CASLAGGPTDTQYF. The V gene is TRBV28, the J gene TRBJ2-3, with 11 bases matching TRBD2. The germline V gene encodes CDR1 MDHEN and CDR2 SYDVKM. The junction had 7 bases not matched to a gene; V was cut back by 11 bases and J by 3 bases. The CDR3 is made up of 14 amino acids.

This clone was seen only once. The chain links TRBV2 to TRBJ2-1, with 10 nucleotides matching TRBD2. Unmatched junction bases numbered 8, after V lost 7 bases and J lost 8 bases. The V gene's germline CDR1 is SNHLY and CDR2 FYNNEI. The CDR3 is 14 residues long. In nucleotides, the CDR3 is TGTGCCAGCATGCAGCGGGGGGGCCGGGATGAGCAGTTCTTC. Translation gives CASMQRGGRDEQFF.

The rearrangement uses TRBV15 and TRBJ2-2; D may be TRBD2 (6 bases). CDR3 length: 16 amino acids. The germline CDR1 and CDR2 sequences are LNHNV and YYDKDF (reference sequence). V was shortened by 0 bases and J by 0 bases, with 8 bases between the two germline ends. The chain's CDR3 is CATSRDVAANTGELFF. The CDR3 bases are TGTGCCACCAGCAGAGATGTAGCGGCGAACACCGGGGAGCTGTTTTTT.

For the CDR3, the DNA is TGCGCCAGCAGCCAAGGGACTAGCGGGAGCGCCAATGAGCAGTTCTTC. It is translated as CASSQGTSGSANEQFF. V and J are TRBV4-3 and TRBJ2-1; TRBD2 aligns across 13 bases. Germline CDR1 reads LGHNA; CDR2 reads YSLEER. This CDR3 is 16 amino acids long. V dropped 1 base and J dropped 6; count of bases not matched to a gene: 3.